One and the same sample provided the 8 T cell receptor beta chains below, sequenced in a study of blood T cell repertoires in COVID-19. Sequencing used immunoSEQ multiplex PCR; TCRdb keeps in-frame clones, though not all of them. The table has more than 300,000 clones, around 90% seen once. Sequenced sample: PBMCs or T cells enriched from blood (not recorded which). These receptors were taken from a woman aged 18-29 years who had recovered from COVID-19.

This clone was seen a few times. The chain carries TRBV12-3 or TRBV12-4 and TRBJ1-2; 8 bases align to TRBD1. The J segment lost 7 bases and the V segment lost 5 bases, leaving 6 bases of the junction unmatched. This CDR3 is 13 amino acids long. This CDR3 is CASSTQGAGGYTF. In DNA form, the CDR3 reads TGTGCCAGCAGTACTCAGGGGGCGGGTGGCTACACCTTC.

The V gene is TRBV5-4, the J gene TRBJ2-7, with 8 nucleotides matching TRBD2. CDR1 and CDR2 (germline): SGHNT, YYREEE (reference sequence). This CDR3 spans 16 amino acids. The V and J ends lost 4 bases and 3 bases, in that order; junction bases with no gene match: 12. The CDR3 region has the DNA TGTGCCAGCAGCGTCGGACCGGGGGGGCTCAACTACGAGCAGTACTTC. Protein sequence: CASSVGPGGLNYEQYF.

The genes are TRBV18 and TRBJ1-1, with TRBD1 identical over 10 bases. V gave up 4 bases and J gave up 5 bases; unmatched junction bases: 7. CDR3 length: 15 amino acids. Germline V gene lookup returns CDR1 KGHSH and CDR2 LQKENI. CDR3 DNA: TGTGCCAGCTCACTCTGGACAGGGGGGGAAACTGAAGCTTTCTTT. The encoded protein is CASSLWTGGETEAFF.

The chain uses TRBV7-2 and TRBJ2-1; 8 nucleotides align to TRBD2. V gave up 5 bases and J gave up 8 bases; unmatched junction bases: 8. The CDR3 covers 14 residues. Germline assignment: CDR1 SGHTA and CDR2 FQGNSA. CDR3 coding DNA: TGTGCCAGCAGCCCGTACGGGGGGGGCTATGAGCAGTTCTTC. Its protein is CASSPYGGGYEQFF.

This chain uses TRBV10-3 with TRBJ1-6; 9 bases fit TRBD1. This CDR3 comprises 16 residues. Germline trimming cut 2 bases from V and 2 bases from J; bases unmatched to any gene: 1. Germline V gives CDR1 ENHRY, CDR2 SYGVKD. The CDR3 loop is CAISETGGTYNSPLHF. In nucleotides, the CDR3 is TGTGCCATCAGTGAGACAGGGGGCACCTATAATTCACCCCTCCACTTT.

V is TRBV29-1 and J is TRBJ2-7, with a possible D match to TRBD1 (6 bases). The CDR3 is made up of 15 amino acids. Trimming shortened V by 5 bases and J by 0 bases, and 17 bases separated the two germline ends. Germline V gene data show CDR1 as SQVTM and CDR2 as ANQGSEA. The CDR3 loop reads CSVTPGTPSSYEQYF. The CDR3 nucleotides read TGCAGCGTTACTCCCGGGACACCCAGCTCCTACGAGCAGTACTTC.

The V and J genes are TRBV6-5 and TRBJ2-7; no clear D. CDR1 is MNHEY, CDR2 SVGAGI, per germline. The V end lost 7 bases, the J end lost 5 bases, and 12 bases lay between the germline ends. The CDR3 contains 12 residues. The CDR3 nucleotides read TGTGCCAGCACCCCAGGCCACCACGAGCAGTACTTC. This translates into CASTPGHHEQYF.

The CDR3, as DNA: TGTGCCAGCAGCCCTTCGGGACTCTCTAACAATGAGCAGTTCTTC. It is translated as CASSPSGLSNNEQFF. V and J are TRBV7-2 and TRBJ2-1; a possible D gene is TRBD2 (6 bases). Germline V lookup: CDR1 SGHTA, CDR2 FQGNSA. The CDR3 runs 15 residues. V was clipped by 5 bases and J by 5 bases, with 16 bases between them.